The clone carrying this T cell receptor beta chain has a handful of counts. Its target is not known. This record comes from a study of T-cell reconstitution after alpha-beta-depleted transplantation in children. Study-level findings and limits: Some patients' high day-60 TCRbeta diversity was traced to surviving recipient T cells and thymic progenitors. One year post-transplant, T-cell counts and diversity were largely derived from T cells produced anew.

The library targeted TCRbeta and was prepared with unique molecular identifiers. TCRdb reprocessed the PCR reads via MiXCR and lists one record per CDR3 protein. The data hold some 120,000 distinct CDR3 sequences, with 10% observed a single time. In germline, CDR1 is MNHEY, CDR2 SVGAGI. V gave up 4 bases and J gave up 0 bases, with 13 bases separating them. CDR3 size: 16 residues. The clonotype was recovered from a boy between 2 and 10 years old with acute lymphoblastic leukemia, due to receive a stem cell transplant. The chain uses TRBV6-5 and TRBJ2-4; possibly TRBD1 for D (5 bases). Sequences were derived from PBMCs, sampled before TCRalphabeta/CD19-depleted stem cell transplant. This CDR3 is CASSSLTGLAKNIQYF. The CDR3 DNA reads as TGTGCCAGCAGTTCCCTCACAGGATTAGCCAAAAACATTCAGTACTTC.